Here is one T cell receptor (beta chain) with its context. Its antigen specificity is not known. Base qualities are not provided; no much larger clone lies one nucleotide away. Other DNA sequences in this sample translate to the same CDR3. These data originate in a study of cytomegalovirus exposure and HLA in healthy donors (TCRdb year 2017). Study-wide context: An earlier analysis of 550 to 700 of the donors reported roughly 270 Gb of sequence data and approximately 110 million unique TCR beta sequences from about 179 million T cells. The study used immunosequencing to profile the T cell repertoires of approximately 630 subjects and linked those repertoires to cytomegalovirus serostatus. A separate validation cohort of roughly 130 different subjects was used in addition to the roughly 700-subject first cohort. Approximately 300 gigabases of sequencing data and approximately 85 million unique TCR sequences were included in an early release covering 550 to 650 HLA-typed donors. In an earlier analysis of 587 of the donors, high-throughput TCR beta sequencing was used to judge whether each TCR beta V gene segment behaved as functional or pseudogenic. All discovery cohort repertoires had been generated using a single sequencing platform. A later analysis re-examined previously published TCR beta repertoires from around 670 donors and added high-resolution HLA genotyping to investigate patterns of TCR occurrence. On average, roughly 240,000 unique TCR beta nucleotide sequences were sequenced per donor among 398 genotyped donors of the cohort, with 15% to 20% of those sequences being non-productive. High-throughput TCR immunosequencing, statistical association of individual TCRs with disease status, and machine learning were combined to predict cytomegalovirus infection status. The later analysis used no new phenotypic data to find candidate immune exposures, relying instead on TCR beta sequences and their occurrence across donors. Because of strong linkage in the cohort, five DR-DQ haplotypes were treated as single units for association and clustering. In a later genetic analysis, genome-wide SNP genotypes for about three fifths of the 666 donors were used, and that subset was treated as a discovery cohort. The number of donors typed differed by locus, with roughly 620-630 for A, B, C, DRB1 and DQB1, around 560 for DQA1, 600 to 610 for DPA1, and under 490 for DPB1. The study aimed to test whether cataloging public T cell receptors could reveal signatures of past pathogen exposure. Class I and class II HLA loci were covered by the typing at four-digit resolution. Donor age, sex, ethnicity and CMV serostatus were compiled together with the repertoire data. Of the roughly 410 genotyped donors, 81% were placed in the genetic ancestry cluster associated with self-reported Caucasian donors. Beyond this particular receptor, the publication reports: Because the 87-base-pair reads could not distinguish some IMGT-functional V segments, including TRBV6-2 and TRBV6-3, those segments were excluded. A later genetic analysis reported fewer N-insertions in productive TCRs among donors in an Asian-associated ancestry cluster than the approximately 670-donor mean. A further reported finding was that TCR beta sequences accurately predicted the HLA-A and HLA-B alleles for most subjects in the first cohort. Linkage disequilibrium might explain the correlated functional status among segregating V segments, but an unknown experimental factor could not be ruled out. CMV serostatus was the only immune exposure information available for the cohort. A later analysis reported that several top co-occurrence clusters appeared linked to parvovirus B19, influenza, CMV and Epstein-Barr virus. Strong co-occurrence of HLA alleles, especially DR and DQ, made assigning TCR associations to individual alleles difficult. Three of the identified cytomegalovirus-associated TCR beta chains were confirmed in vitro to be specific for cytomegalovirus antigens. In an earlier analysis of some 500 of the donors, most TCR beta V segments appeared in productive rearrangements about 90% or about 30% of the time, broadly matching IMGT annotations. Roughly 17 rarely observed V segments, including chromosome 9 orphons, were excluded from the earlier analysis of about 500 of the donors because counts were too low. The study gave a list of under 200 TCR beta chains associated with cytomegalovirus. An association between a missense DCLRE1C variant and V-gene and J-gene trimming of TCR beta chains was found in a later genetic analysis and replicated in an independent cohort. In this cohort, only TCR beta chains were sequenced, and detectable features were limited by the absence of alpha or paired-chain data. The sequencing pipeline was judged likely to have produced a cluster of highly shared sequence variants as a technical artifact. In a later analysis, the rate of TCR association differed among HLA loci, with DRB1 alleles having the most associated TCRs and HLA-C alleles having the fewest. While some public TCRs were present in many individuals, most TCR sequences turned up only very rarely across donors. A later analysis associated 15,000 to 20,000 TCR beta sequences with specific HLA alleles at a false discovery rate of 0.05. In both the original and validation cohorts, the classifier was reported to diagnose cytomegalovirus status with high specificity and sensitivity. In a later analysis, HLA-associated TCR beta chains showed more clonal expansion and lower generation probabilities than non-associated chains that were equally common. Roughly uniform sequencing depth across donors was assumed in presence/absence analyses, although this assumption may not hold. The authors suggested that the approach could potentially be generalized to other disease states and immunological phenotypes. HLA typing was unavailable for some donors at each locus, so association tests used only the typed subset. According to a later analysis, most CMV-associated TCR beta chains appeared to be HLA-restricted, and the HLA associations seemed to be driven largely by CMV exposure.

CDR1 and CDR2 are drawn from the germline V gene: SGHTA, FQGTGA. Compared with germline, V lacks 5 bases and J lacks 5 bases; bases without a gene match: 5. From cysteine to phenylalanine, the CDR3 is 13 amino acids long. Only CDR3 DNA remains: 39 bases, in frame from the first base. The cohort was made up of several hundred healthy bone marrow donors. At the time of sampling, every cohort member was nominally healthy, though immune exposures that went unrecorded were likely present. The donor was CMV seropositive and was included in the group of approximately 310 seropositive cohort members. A peripheral blood sample was provided by each donor, and peripheral blood mononuclear cells were used for TCR beta sequencing. Genomic DNA was extracted from the blood cell samples with the Qiagen DNeasy Blood Extraction Kit. The library was built by means of the immunoSEQ multiplex PCR assay. A mixture of 60 forward primers for TCR Vbeta segments and 13 reverse primers for TCR Jbeta segments was used in the multiplex PCR. A multiplex PCR assay on genomic DNA amplified the CDR3 region of rearranged TCR beta genes. The amplified TCR beta libraries were sequenced on the Illumina HiSeq System as 87-base-pair reads. The paper's processing steps were these. In a later analysis, tens of millions of unique TCR beta chains were counted across the roughly 610 repertoires, and about 9.9 million of these chains were shared by at least two donors. A nearest-neighbor algorithm error-corrected the raw reads and collapsed the reads into unique sequences, merging closely related sequences to remove PCR and sequencing errors. V, D and J gene segments were assigned by aligning CDR3 sequences to IMGT reference sequences. For a sequence to be retained, at least a six-nucleotide match to both a V gene segment and a J gene segment was required. Rearrangements were classified as productive when the CDR3 lacked stop codons and remained in frame with V and J, and all other rearrangements were classified as non-productive. Following IMGT convention, CDR3 was defined as the stretch from the second conserved V-encoded cysteine to the conserved J-encoded phenylalanine. The earlier analysis of about 610 of the donors excluded any sequence lacking an unambiguous match to a single V gene segment. An earlier analysis of roughly 590 of the donors called V segments functional above 56.7% productive rearrangements and segregating when the between-donor standard deviation exceeded 5%. A statistical classification framework was developed to diagnose cytomegalovirus status using the catalog of TCR beta chain sequences. V and J gene assignment, in a later analysis, came from comparing TCR nucleotide sequences with IMGT/GENE-DB human TR gene sequences. The TCRdist pipeline was used in a later analysis to assign CDR3 sequences and most-parsimonious VDJ recombination scenarios. In a later analysis, every TCR beta chain was defined by the combination of its CDR3 amino acid sequence and its V-gene family, and reads without a unique V-gene family were dropped. To address suspected cross-contamination and a sequencing artifact, a later analysis removed around 600 highly shared, low-generation-probability nucleotide sequences. A later analysis calculated a clonal expansion index for each public chain from normalized within-repertoire ranks of inferred template counts. In a later analysis, generation probabilities were computed with a VDJ recombination model fitted to out-of-frame rearrangements, and the resulting probabilities were checked against IGoR. A later analysis scored TCR-TCR, TCR-HLA and TCR-CMV co-occurrence with hypergeometric tests, applying a repertoire-size bias correction to TCR pairs. False discovery rates were estimated in a later analysis by permuting HLA or CMV assignments 20 times. In a later analysis, co-occurring TCRs were grouped using DBSCAN, and TCRdist sequence similarity was added for clustering within HLA-allele-positive subsets. Co-occurrence clustering excluded repertoires with fewer than 30,000 or more than 120,000 public chains, plus five with anomalous nucleotide sharing. Sourced from immuneACCESS, this table was stored by TCRdb with only in-frame sequences that have V and J called. A share of the clones is absent; for the studies checked, an unresolved V gene accounts for under half, and the remainder has no known explanation. The DNA gave D and trimming, while V, J and clone size come from that table. The sample has 200,000 to 250,000 clones on record, 77% of them singletons. The ten largest account for roughly 2.5% of the sample.

Recombination joined TRBV7-3 with TRBJ2-5, with TRBD2 matching 7 junction bases. The sequencing sample was made of PBMCs. This sequence was found in a woman aged 60-75 years in good health and CMV-seropositive. Here the CDR3 is given as CASSRGEGETQYF. Read as DNA, the sequence is TGTGCCAGCAGCCGGGGGGAGGGGGAGACCCAGTACTTC.